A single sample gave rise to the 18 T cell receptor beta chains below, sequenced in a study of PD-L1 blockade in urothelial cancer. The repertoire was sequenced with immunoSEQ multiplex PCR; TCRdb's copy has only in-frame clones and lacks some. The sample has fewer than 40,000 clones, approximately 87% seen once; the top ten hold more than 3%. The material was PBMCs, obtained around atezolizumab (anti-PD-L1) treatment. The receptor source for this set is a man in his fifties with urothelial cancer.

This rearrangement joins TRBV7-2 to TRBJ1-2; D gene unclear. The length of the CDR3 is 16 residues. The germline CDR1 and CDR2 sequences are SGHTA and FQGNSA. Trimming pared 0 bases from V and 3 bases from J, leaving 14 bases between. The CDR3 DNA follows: TGTGCCAGCAGCTTAGCAGGGTTACGGGAGGACTATGGCTACACCTTC. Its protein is CASSLAGLREDYGYTF.

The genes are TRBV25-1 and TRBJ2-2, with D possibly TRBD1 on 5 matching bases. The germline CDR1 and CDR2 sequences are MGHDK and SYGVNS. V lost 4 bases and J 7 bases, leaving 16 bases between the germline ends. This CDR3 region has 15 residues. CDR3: CASSARVLEGGELFF. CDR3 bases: TGTGCCAGCAGTGCCAGGGTGTTGGAAGGCGGGGAGCTGTTTTTT.

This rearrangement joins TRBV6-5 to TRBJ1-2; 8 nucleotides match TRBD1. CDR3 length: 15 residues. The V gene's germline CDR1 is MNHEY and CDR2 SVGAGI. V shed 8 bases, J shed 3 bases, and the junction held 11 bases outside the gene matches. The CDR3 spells CASAPGTGTYYGYTF. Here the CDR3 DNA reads TGTGCCAGCGCCCCCGGGACAGGAACCTACTATGGCTACACCTTC.

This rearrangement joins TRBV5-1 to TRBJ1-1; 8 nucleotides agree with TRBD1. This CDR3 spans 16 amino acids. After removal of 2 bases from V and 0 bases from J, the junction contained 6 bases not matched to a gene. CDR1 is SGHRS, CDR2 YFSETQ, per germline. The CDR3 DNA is TGCGCCAGCAGCTTATCTCCGACAGGGGTGAACACTGAAGCTTTCTTT. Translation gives CASSLSPTGVNTEAFF. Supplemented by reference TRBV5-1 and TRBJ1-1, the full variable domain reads KAGVTQTPRYLIKTRGQQVTLSCSPISGHRSVSWYQQTPGQGLQFLFEYFSETQRNKGNFPGRFSGRQFSNSRSEMNVSTLELGDSALYLCASSLSPTGVNTEAFFGQGTRLTVV.

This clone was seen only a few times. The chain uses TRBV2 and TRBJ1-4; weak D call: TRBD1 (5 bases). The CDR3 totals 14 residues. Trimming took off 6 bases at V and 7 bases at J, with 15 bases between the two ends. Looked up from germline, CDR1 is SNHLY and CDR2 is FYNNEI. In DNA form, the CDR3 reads TGTGCCAGCAGCGTGGGGACTTTAAGTGAAAAACTGTTTTTT. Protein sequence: CASSVGTLSEKLFF.

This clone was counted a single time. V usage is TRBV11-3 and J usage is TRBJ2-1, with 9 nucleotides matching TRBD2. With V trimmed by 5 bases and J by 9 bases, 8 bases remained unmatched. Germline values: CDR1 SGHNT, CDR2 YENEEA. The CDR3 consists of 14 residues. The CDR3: CASSPGLAVGEQFF. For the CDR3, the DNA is TGTGCCAGCAGCCCGGGACTAGCTGTAGGTGAGCAGTTCTTC.

The CDR3 nucleotides are TGTGCCAGCAGCTTGAGGTCAGGGGTTAATGAAAAACTGTTTTTT. Its protein is CASSLRSGVNEKLFF. The rearrangement joins TRBV11-2 to TRBJ1-4; D perhaps matches TRBD1 (6 bases). The ends were cut back, 3 bases at V and 4 bases at J, with 12 bases in the middle. The CDR3 contains 15 residues. Germline V gives CDR1 SGHAT, CDR2 FQNNGV.

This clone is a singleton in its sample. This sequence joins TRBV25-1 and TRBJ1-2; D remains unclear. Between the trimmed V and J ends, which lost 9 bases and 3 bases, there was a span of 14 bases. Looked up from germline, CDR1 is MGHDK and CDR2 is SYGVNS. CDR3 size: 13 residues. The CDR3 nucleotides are TGTGCCAGTGCCCCTATGGGAGACTATGGCTACACCTTC. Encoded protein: CASAPMGDYGYTF.

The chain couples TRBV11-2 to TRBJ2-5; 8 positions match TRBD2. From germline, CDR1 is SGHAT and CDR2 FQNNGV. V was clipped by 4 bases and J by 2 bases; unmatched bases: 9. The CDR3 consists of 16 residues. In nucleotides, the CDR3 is TGTGCCAGCAGCTCTGGGGCCGGGGGGGGTCAAGAGACCCAGTACTTC. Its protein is CASSSGAGGGQETQYF.

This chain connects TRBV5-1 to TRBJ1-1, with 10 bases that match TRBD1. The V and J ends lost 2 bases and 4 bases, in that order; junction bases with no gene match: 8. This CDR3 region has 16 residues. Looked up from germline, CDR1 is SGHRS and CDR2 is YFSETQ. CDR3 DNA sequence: TGCGCCAGCAGCTTAACGGGACAGGGGTTTGGCACTGAAGCTTTCTTT. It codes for CASSLTGQGFGTEAFF.

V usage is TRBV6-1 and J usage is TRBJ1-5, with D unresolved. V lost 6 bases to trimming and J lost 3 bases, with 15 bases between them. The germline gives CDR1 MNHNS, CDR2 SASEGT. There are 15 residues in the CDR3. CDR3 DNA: TGTGCCAGCAGCTCACTAGTAGGGAACAATCAGCCCCAGCATTTT. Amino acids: CASSSLVGNNQPQHF.

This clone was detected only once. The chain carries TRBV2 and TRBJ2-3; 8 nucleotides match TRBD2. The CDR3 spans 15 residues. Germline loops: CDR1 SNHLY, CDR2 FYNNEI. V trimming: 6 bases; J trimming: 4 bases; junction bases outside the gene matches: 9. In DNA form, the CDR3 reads TGTGCCAGCAGAGATTGGACAGCGGGGGCAGATACGCAGTATTTT. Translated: CASRDWTAGADTQYF.

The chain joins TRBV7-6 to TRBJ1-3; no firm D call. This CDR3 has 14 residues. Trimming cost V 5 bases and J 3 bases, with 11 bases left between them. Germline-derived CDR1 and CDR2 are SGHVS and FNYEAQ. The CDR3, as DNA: TGTGCCAGCAGCCCTGAGATGTTTGGAAACACCATATATTTT. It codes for CASSPEMFGNTIYF. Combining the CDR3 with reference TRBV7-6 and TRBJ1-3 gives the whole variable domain GAGVSQSPRYKVTKRGQDVALRCDPISGHVSLYWYRQALGQGPEFLTYFNYEAQQDKSGLPNDRFSAERPEGSISTLTIQRTEQRDSAMYRCASSPEMFGNTIYFGEGSWLTVV.

In DNA form, the CDR3 reads TGTGCCAGCAGTTTATCGGTAGCGGGAGCCGGGGAGCTGTTTTTT. It is translated as CASSLSVAGAGELFF. The chain uses TRBV27 and TRBJ2-2; 9 nucleotides align to TRBD2. The CDR3 is made up of 15 amino acids. Germline V gene sequence: CDR1 MNHEY, CDR2 SMNVEV (reference sequence). V gave up 0 bases and J gave up 6 bases; unmatched junction bases: 2.

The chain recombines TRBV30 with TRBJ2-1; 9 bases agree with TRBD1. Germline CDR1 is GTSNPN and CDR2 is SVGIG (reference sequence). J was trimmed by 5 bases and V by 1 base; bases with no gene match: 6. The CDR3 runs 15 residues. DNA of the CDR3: TGTGCCTGGAGTGGCCGGGACAGGGACGACAATGAGCAGTTCTTC. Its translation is CAWSGRDRDDNEQFF. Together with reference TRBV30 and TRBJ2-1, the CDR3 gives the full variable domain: SQTIHQWPATLVQPVGSPLSLECTVEGTSNPNLYWYRQAAGRGLQLLFYSVGIGQISSEVPQNLSASRPQDRQFILSSKKLLLSDSGFYLCAWSGRDRDDNEQFFGPGTRLTVL.

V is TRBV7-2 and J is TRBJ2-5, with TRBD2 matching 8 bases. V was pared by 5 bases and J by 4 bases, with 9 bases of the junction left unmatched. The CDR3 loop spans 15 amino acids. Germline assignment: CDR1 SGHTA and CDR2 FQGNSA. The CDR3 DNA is TGTGCCAGCAGCCTGAGGCTGGGACTAGGAGAGACCCAGTACTTC. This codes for CASSLRLGLGETQYF. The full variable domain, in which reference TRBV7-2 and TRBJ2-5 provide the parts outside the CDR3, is GAGVSQSPSNKVTEKGKDVELRCDPISGHTALYWYRQSLGQGLEFLIYFQGNSAPDKSGLPSDRFSAERTGGSVSTLTIQRTQQEDSAVYLCASSLRLGLGETQYFGPGTRLLVL.

The chain's CDR3 is CASSPKRSDTQYF. Here the CDR3 DNA reads TGTGCCAGCAGCCCGAAGAGGTCAGATACGCAGTATTTT. This chain joins TRBV7-9 and TRBJ2-3; no definite D call. Germline lookup yields CDR1 SEHNR and CDR2 FQNEAQ (reference sequence). Between the trimmed V and J ends, which lost 5 bases and 4 bases, there was a span of 10 bases. The CDR3 runs to 13 residues.

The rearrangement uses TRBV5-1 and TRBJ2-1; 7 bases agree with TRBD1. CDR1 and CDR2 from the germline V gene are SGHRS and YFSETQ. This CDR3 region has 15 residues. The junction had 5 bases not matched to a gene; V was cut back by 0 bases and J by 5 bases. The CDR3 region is CASSLGGTANNEQFF. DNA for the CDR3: TGCGCCAGCAGCTTGGGAGGGACAGCAAACAATGAGCAGTTCTTC.